Below are 11 T cell receptor beta chains sequenced from a single sample in a study of blood T cell repertoires in COVID-19. The repertoire was sequenced with immunoSEQ multiplex PCR; TCRdb's copy has only in-frame clones and lacks some. The data contain around 300,000 clones, 86% of them singletons. Sequencing used peripheral blood. Receptors were obtained from a woman aged 25 to 39 with active or convalescent COVID-19.

V is TRBV2 and J is TRBJ2-1; D is perhaps TRBD1 (5 bases). V lost 3 bases and J 5 bases, leaving 14 bases between the germline ends. Looked up from germline, CDR1 is SNHLY and CDR2 is FYNNEI. The CDR3 contains 15 residues. The CDR3 is CASSDRQGHDNEQFF. Here the CDR3 DNA reads TGTGCCAGCAGTGATCGGCAGGGTCATGACAATGAGCAGTTCTTC.

The V gene is TRBV7-2, the J gene TRBJ2-2, with unresolved D. CDR3 size: 15 residues. Per germline, CDR1 SGHTA and CDR2 FQGNSA. The V end lost 0 bases, the J end lost 3 bases, and 8 bases lay between the germline ends. This CDR3 reads CASSLAPAHTGELFF. CDR3 nucleotides: TGTGCCAGCAGCTTAGCGCCAGCGCACACCGGGGAGCTGTTTTTT.

This clone was counted between two and nine times. The genes are TRBV5-4 and TRBJ2-5, with TRBD1 matching over 9 bases. CDR1 and CDR2 from the germline V gene are SGHNT and YYREEE (reference sequence). CDR3 length: 15 residues. Trimming took 3 bases from V and 5 from J; bases not matched to a gene: 8. CDR3 residues: CASSSDPDRGETQYF. The CDR3 bases are TGTGCCAGCAGCTCAGACCCTGACAGGGGGGAGACCCAGTACTTC. The full variable domain, with the rest looked up from reference TRBV5-4 and TRBJ2-5, is ETGVTQSPTHLIKTRGQQVTLRCSSQSGHNTVSWYQQALGQGPQFIFQYYREEENGRGNFPPRFSGLQFPNYSSELNVNALELDDSALYLCASSSDPDRGETQYFGPGTRLLVL.

V gene TRBV2 combines with J gene TRBJ2-7, with 12 positions matching TRBD2. Trimming at V came to 3 bases and at J to 3 bases, leaving 3 bases not matched to a gene. Germline V CDR1 and CDR2: SNHLY, FYNNEI. The CDR3 consists of 15 residues. The CDR3 DNA reads as TGTGCCAGCAGTGAGACTAGCGGGGGTTTCTACGAGCAGTACTTC. Translating gives CASSETSGGFYEQYF.

This chain uses TRBV5-1 with TRBJ2-7, with 8 bases lining up with TRBD1. Per germline, CDR1 SGHRS and CDR2 YFSETQ. V shed 4 bases, J shed 7 bases, and the junction held 16 bases outside the gene matches. This CDR3 is built from 16 residues. CDR3 amino acids: CASSPLLQQGALEQYF. As DNA, the CDR3 is TGCGCCAGCAGCCCTCTCCTTCAGCAGGGGGCGTTAGAGCAGTACTTC.

The V call is TRBV7-2, the J call TRBJ1-1; D may be TRBD1 (5 bases). Deletions cut 5 bases from V and 1 base from J, with 17 bases between. Germline CDR1 SGHTA, CDR2 FQGNSA. The CDR3 length is 16 residues. The CDR3 loop reads CASSTGGGRKNTEAFF. The CDR3 DNA reads as TGTGCCAGCAGCACCGGGGGGGGACGTAAGAACACTGAAGCTTTCTTT.

The chain joins TRBV5-1 to TRBJ1-2; 10 positions agree with TRBD1. CDR3 length: 12 amino acids. Germline loops: CDR1 SGHRS, CDR2 YFSETQ. V shed 4 bases and J 12 bases; nucleotides not matched to a gene: 6. The CDR3 here is CASSTGQGIHTF. The CDR3 region has the DNA TGCGCCAGCAGCACGGGACAGGGGATTCACACCTTC.

The chain links TRBV2 to TRBJ1-5, with D tentatively TRBD1 (6 bases). V lost 6 bases, J lost 2 bases, and 14 bases lay in between. Germline V CDR1 and CDR2: SNHLY, FYNNEI. The CDR3 length is 15 residues. The CDR3 coding sequence is TGTGCCAGCAGGGACAGATCCTGGGGCAATCAGCCCCAGCATTTT. This sequence encodes CASRDRSWGNQPQHF.

The V call is TRBV11-2, the J call TRBJ2-4, with D possibly matching TRBD2 (8 bases). The V gene's germline CDR1 is SGHAT and CDR2 FQNNGV. The CDR3 covers 15 residues. V was pared by 3 bases and J by 4 bases, with 13 bases between. The CDR3 protein is CASSFGGGQKNIQYF. CDR3 coding DNA: TGTGCCAGCAGCTTCGGGGGGGGACAGAAAAACATTCAGTACTTC.

The chain carries TRBV10-3 and TRBJ2-3, with 7 bases that match TRBD2. The CDR3 extends over 15 amino acids. CDR1 is ENHRY and CDR2 is SYGVKD in the germline V gene. V dropped 2 bases and J dropped 4; count of bases not matched to a gene: 6. CDR3 nucleotide sequence: TGTGCCATCAGTGAGCCCGGACTAGTACCAGATACGCAGTATTTT. This gives the protein CAISEPGLVPDTQYF.

The chain links TRBV7-2 to TRBJ1-1; D possibly corresponds to TRBD1 (6 bases). Trimming pared 3 bases from V and 10 bases from J, leaving 9 bases between. Germline V CDR1 and CDR2: SGHTA, FQGNSA. This CDR3 has 11 residues. The chain's CDR3 is CASSFGGPAFF. In DNA form, the CDR3 reads TGTGCCAGCAGCTTCGGGGGGCCAGCTTTCTTT.